This T cell receptor beta chain comes out of a study of response to subunit inactivated influenza vaccine. Findings of the study overall: Authors suggested each seasonal flu vaccination may recruit only limited numbers of new T cells.

In TCRdb, the RT-PCR reads were re-called with MiXCR into one record per CDR3 protein. The sample comprises 450,000 to 600,000 distinct CDR3 sequences, more than 15% of which are singletons, and less than 4% rests with the top ten. Notes on this clonotype: Its specificity is not known.

The specimen was CD4+ T cells sorted from PBMCs, collected less than 30 months after vaccination. This clonotype was sampled from a man aged 45 to 75 who received an inactivated influenza vaccine.

CDR3 coding DNA: TGCAGTGCCGTTAGGGGGTCCGATGGCTACACCTTC. Its protein product is CSAVRGSDGYTF. This chain joins TRBV20-1 and TRBJ1-2, with TRBD1 as a possible D gene (6 bases). The CDR3 sequence is 12 residues long. The germline V gene encodes CDR1 DFQATT and CDR2 SNEGSKA (reference sequence). The ends were cut back, 6 bases at V and 6 bases at J, with 14 bases in the middle.